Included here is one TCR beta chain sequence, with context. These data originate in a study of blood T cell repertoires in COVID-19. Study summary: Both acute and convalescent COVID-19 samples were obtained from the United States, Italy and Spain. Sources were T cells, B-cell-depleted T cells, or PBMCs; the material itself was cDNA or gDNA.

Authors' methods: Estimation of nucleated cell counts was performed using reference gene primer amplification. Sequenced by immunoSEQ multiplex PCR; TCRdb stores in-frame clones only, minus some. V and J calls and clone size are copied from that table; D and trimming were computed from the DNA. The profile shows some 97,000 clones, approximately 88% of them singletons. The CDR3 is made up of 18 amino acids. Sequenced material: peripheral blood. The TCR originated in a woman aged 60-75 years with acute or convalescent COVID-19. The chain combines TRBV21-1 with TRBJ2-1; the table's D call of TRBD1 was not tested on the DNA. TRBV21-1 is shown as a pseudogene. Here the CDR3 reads CASSYPGQPTGSYNEQFF. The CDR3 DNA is TGTGCCAGCAGCTACCCAGGACAGCCTACGGGCTCCTACAATGAGCAGTTCTTC.